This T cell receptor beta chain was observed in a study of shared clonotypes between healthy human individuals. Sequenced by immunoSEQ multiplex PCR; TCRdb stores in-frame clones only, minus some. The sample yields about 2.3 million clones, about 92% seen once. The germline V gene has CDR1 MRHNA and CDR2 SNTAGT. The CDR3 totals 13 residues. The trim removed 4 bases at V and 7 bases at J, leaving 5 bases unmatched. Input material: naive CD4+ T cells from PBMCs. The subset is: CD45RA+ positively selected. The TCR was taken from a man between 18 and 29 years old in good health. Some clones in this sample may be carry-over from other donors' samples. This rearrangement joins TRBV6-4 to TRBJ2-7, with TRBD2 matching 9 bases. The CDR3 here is CASSVAGGHEQYF. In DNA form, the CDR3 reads TGTGCCAGCAGTGTTGCGGGAGGGCATGAGCAGTACTTC.